The T cell receptor beta chain described here comes from a study of cytomegalovirus exposure and HLA in healthy donors. Study-level results: Associated with cytomegalovirus, according to the listing, were some 180 TCR beta chains. Using the classifier, cytomegalovirus status was reportedly diagnosed with high specificity and sensitivity. As confirmed in vitro, a few CMV-associated chains were specific for CMV antigens.

Germline-derived CDR1 and CDR2 are LNHDA and SQIVND (reference sequence). The trim removed 8 bases at V and 2 bases at J, leaving 2 bases unmatched. The CDR3 totals 14 residues. Of note for this clone: Its antigen is not identified.

The assay was immunoSEQ multiplex PCR, and TCRdb's table has in-frame clones only and misses some. The repertoire holds around 150,000 clones, with about 89% as singletons. This rearrangement joins TRBV19 to TRBJ2-6, with 8 bases identical to TRBD1. The source is a woman under 30 in good health and CMV-seropositive. Source material: PBMCs. The CDR3 DNA reads as TGTGCCAGTTCGACAGGGGCTGGGGCCAACGTCCTGACTTTC. It encodes CASSTGAGANVLTF.